Listed below are T cell receptor beta chains from one sample, sequenced in a study of identical twins. One entry per CDR3 protein results from TCRdb running MiXCR on the 5' RACE reads. The sample contains hundreds of thousands of distinct CDR3 sequences, roughly 6.2% of which appear only once. Sequenced material: naive T cells sorted from blood. The receptors stem from a man aged 18 to 29 in good health. The CDR3 runs from the conserved cysteine through the conserved F or W. A D gene is named only where the DNA matches it firmly. Clone size is given for some rows only: seen once, a few or many times, or a class if the clone is expanded.

>TRBD1|TRBV15|many|TRBJ2-1|15
CATSRKGQGENEQFF
TGTGCCACCAGCAGAAAGGGACAGGGGGAGAATGAGCAGTTCTTC
>.|TRBV20-1|many|TRBJ1-4|17
CSAREGAGISLREKLFF
TGCAGTGCTAGAGAGGGGGCAGGGATCAGCCTCCGGGAAAAACTGTTTTTT
>TRBD1|TRBV5-6|.|TRBJ1-5|16
CASSLRGQGYNQPQHF
TGTGCCAGCAGCTTGAGGGGGCAGGGGTACAATCAGCCCCAGCATTTT
>TRBD2|TRBV20-1|many|TRBJ2-1|14
CSAESGRISNEQFF
TGCAGTGCGGAGAGCGGGAGGATTAGCAATGAGCAGTTCTTC
>.|TRBV29-1|few|TRBJ1-4|15
CSVRPSNREWEKLFF
TGCAGCGTGAGACCTAGCAACAGGGAGTGGGAAAAACTGTTTTTT
>.|TRBV20-1|few|TRBJ2-3|15
CSAPRDSLVADTQYF
TGCAGTGCTCCCCGGGACTCCCTCGTCGCAGATACGCAGTATTTT
>.|TRBV6-5|many|TRBJ2-2|15
CASSYGTTNTGELFF
TGTGCCAGCAGTTACGGGACAACGAACACCGGGGAGCTGTTTTTT
>TRBD2|TRBV5-1|few|TRBJ2-1|17
CASSFFSGRVSYNEQFF
TGCGCCAGCAGCTTTTTTAGCGGGAGGGTCTCCTACAATGAGCAGTTCTTC
>.|TRBV4-3|few|TRBJ2-7|15
CASSQDFSGRLEQYF
TGCGCCAGCAGCCAAGATTTCAGCGGGCGGTTAGAGCAGTACTTC
>.|TRBV29-1|many|TRBJ1-3|15
CSVSRGQSSGNTIYF
TGCAGCGTTTCCCGGGGTCAGAGCTCTGGAAACACCATATATTTT
>TRBD2|TRBV29-1|many|TRBJ2-1|14
CSVPRTSENNEQFF
TGCAGCGTTCCTCGGACTAGCGAGAACAATGAGCAGTTCTTC
>.|TRBV5-6|many|TRBJ2-1|15
CASSPDLTPYNEQFF
TGTGCCAGCAGCCCGGATTTGACACCCTACAATGAGCAGTTCTTC
>TRBD2|TRBV20-1|many|TRBJ2-1|17
CSAAGTSGRASYNEQFF
TGCAGTGCTGCCGGGACTAGCGGGAGGGCCTCCTACAATGAGCAGTTCTTC
>TRBD1|TRBV5-1|many|TRBJ2-5|15
CASSFDRDIGWPQYF
TGCGCCAGCAGCTTTGACAGGGACATCGGGTGGCCCCAGTACTTC
>TRBD1|TRBV7-7|.|TRBJ2-7|14
CASSPGQGGDEQYF
TGTGCCAGCAGCCCCGGACAGGGAGGAGACGAGCAGTACTTC
>.|TRBV9|many|TRBJ2-7|14
CASSPGVTAYEQYF
TGTGCCAGCAGCCCCGGGGTCACGGCCTACGAGCAGTACTTC
>.|TRBV14|.|TRBJ2-5|11
CASSQGGPWYF
TGTGCCAGCAGCCAAGGTGGACCGTGGTACTTC
>TRBD2|TRBV20-1|many|TRBJ2-7|15
CSARDPGDYPEEQYF
TGCAGTGCTAGAGACCCTGGGGACTACCCAGAAGAGCAGTACTTC
>.|TRBV11-2|once|TRBJ1-4|14
CASSPMRSNEKLFF
TGTGCCAGCAGCCCCATGAGGTCTAATGAAAAACTGTTTTTT
>TRBD1|TRBV12-3/TRBV12-4|many|TRBJ2-2|15
CASTQGQELTGELFF
TGTGCCAGCACCCAGGGACAGGAATTAACCGGGGAGCTGTTTTTT
>.|TRBV5-6|many|TRBJ2-7|17
CASSLRTSARGLYEQYF
TGTGCCAGCAGCTTGAGGACGTCTGCCCGAGGCCTCTACGAGCAGTACTTC
>TRBD1|TRBV7-9|many|TRBJ1-5|13
CASSRQGPGPQHF
TGTGCCAGCAGCAGACAGGGACCAGGGCCCCAGCATTTT
>TRBD1|TRBV29-1|.|TRBJ2-5|15
CSVALRGGRQETQYF
TGCAGCGTTGCCCTTCGAGGGGGCAGACAAGAGACCCAGTACTTC
>TRBD2|TRBV9|few|TRBJ2-7|15
CASSAGTSGSYEQYF
TGTGCCAGCAGCGCCGGGACTAGCGGTTCTTACGAGCAGTACTTC